This T cell receptor beta chain was found in a study of blood T cells in healthy people across ages. On this clonotype itself: The antigen remains undetermined.

Regarding the study as a whole: Donor CMV status, an unknown factor, possibly confounded changes in expanded clonotypes.

Germline values: CDR1 SGHTA, CDR2 FQGNSA. The CDR3 sequence is 15 residues long. V was pared by 1 base and J by 2 bases, with 2 bases of the junction left unmatched. PBMCs, at least 7 million per sample, were isolated. A J-beta primer mix and a sample-barcoded 5' primer were used in a second PCR of about 6 to 12 cycles. Each CDR3 protein gets one entry after TCRdb re-called the 5' RACE reads with MiXCR. The sample contains about 680,000 distinct CDR3 sequences, approximately 49% of which appear only once. The origin of this receptor is a woman aged 55 to 70 in good health. The sequencing sample was made of blood. The chain couples TRBV7-2 to TRBJ2-3, with 8 bases matching TRBD2. CDR3 residues: CASSLGTSNTDTQYF. The CDR3 DNA reads TGTGCCAGCAGCTTAGGGACTAGCAACACAGATACGCAGTATTTT. Full variable domain (rest looked up from reference TRBV7-2 and TRBJ2-3): GAGVSQSPSNKVTEKGKDVELRCDPISGHTALYWYRQSLGQGLEFLIYFQGNSAPDKSGLPSDRFSAERTGGSVSTLTIQRTQQEDSAVYLCASSLGTSNTDTQYFGPGTRLTVL.